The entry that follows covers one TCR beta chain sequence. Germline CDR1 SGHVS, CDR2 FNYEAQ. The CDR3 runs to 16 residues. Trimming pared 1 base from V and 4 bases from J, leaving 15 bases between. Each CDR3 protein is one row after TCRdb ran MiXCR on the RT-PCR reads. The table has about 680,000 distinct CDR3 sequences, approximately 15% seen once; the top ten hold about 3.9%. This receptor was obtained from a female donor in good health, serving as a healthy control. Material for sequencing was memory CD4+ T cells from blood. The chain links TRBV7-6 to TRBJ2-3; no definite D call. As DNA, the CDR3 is TGTGCCAGCAGCTTAGGGGTGGCCGGCGGAGCAGATACGCAGTATTTT. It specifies CASSLGVAGGADTQYF.